This entry is about one TCR beta chain. Its target antigen remains unknown. No base-level quality is on record; no much larger clone is a single base apart. In total, approximately 690 healthy bone marrow donors made up the cohort. At the time of sampling, every cohort member was nominally healthy, though immune exposures that went unrecorded were likely present. The donor was CMV seronegative and belonged to the group of several hundred seronegative cohort members. Every donor gave a peripheral blood sample, and the peripheral blood mononuclear cells from that sample were used for TCR beta sequencing. The Qiagen DNeasy Blood Extraction Kit was used to extract genomic DNA from the blood cell samples. This sample stems from a study of cytomegalovirus exposure and HLA in healthy donors (dated by TCRdb to about 2017). Some background on the complete study: An earlier analysis of a few hundred of the donors reported 276 Gb of sequence data and 95 million to 140 million unique TCR beta sequences obtained from some 170 million T cells. Roughly 300 gigabases of sequencing data and around 85 million unique TCR sequences made up an early release that covered some 640 HLA-typed donors. The genetic ancestry cluster associated with self-reported Caucasian donors included approximately 85% of the roughly 380 genotyped donors. The aim of the study was to test whether cataloging public T cell receptors could identify signatures of past pathogen exposure. The study used immunosequencing to profile the T cell repertoires of approximately 650 subjects and linked those repertoires to cytomegalovirus serostatus. In addition to the first cohort of hundreds of subjects, a separate validation cohort of under 150 different subjects was used. The study combined high-throughput TCR immunosequencing, statistical association of individual TCRs with disease status, and machine learning to predict cytomegalovirus infection status. To study patterns of TCR occurrence, a later analysis re-analyzed previously published TCR beta repertoires from several hundred donors and added high-resolution HLA genotyping. Rather than drawing on any new phenotypic data, the later analysis identified candidate immune exposures from TCR beta sequences and the way those sequences occurred across donors. An earlier analysis of about 600 of the donors used high-throughput TCR beta sequencing to judge whether each TCR beta V gene segment behaved as functional or pseudogenic. Alongside the repertoire data, information on donor age, sex, ethnicity and CMV serostatus was compiled. A later genetic analysis used genome-wide SNP genotypes for about 65% of the 666 donors, treating that subset as a discovery cohort. Every repertoire in the discovery cohort had been generated on one and the same sequencing platform. Class I and class II HLA loci were covered by the typing at four-digit resolution. Typing coverage differed by locus: A, B, C, DRB1 and DQB1 were typed in roughly 620-640 donors, DQA1 in about 500, DPA1 in approximately 610, and DPB1 in just under 480. A few DR-DQ haplotypes were treated as single units for association and clustering because of strong linkage in the cohort. Among under 450 genotyped donors of the cohort, an average of 235,054 unique TCR beta nucleotide sequences were sequenced per donor, approximately 20% of them non-productive. The paper's findings and limits, for the study overall: An earlier analysis of approximately 540 of the donors showed that most TCR beta V segments appeared in productive rearrangements either about 90% or about 30% of the time, which broadly matched IMGT annotations. Correlated functional status among segregating V segments might be attributable to linkage disequilibrium, but an unknown experimental factor could not be ruled out. Most CMV-associated TCR beta chains appeared to be HLA-restricted in a later analysis, and the HLA associations seemed to be driven largely by CMV exposure. Specific HLA alleles were associated with 18,000 or so TCR beta sequences at a false discovery rate of 0.05 in a later analysis. A further reported finding was that TCR beta sequences accurately predicted the HLA-A and HLA-B alleles for most subjects in the first cohort. In a later analysis, several top co-occurrence clusters were reported to appear linked to parvovirus B19, influenza, CMV and Epstein-Barr virus. Some IMGT-functional V segments, including TRBV6-2 and TRBV6-3, could not be distinguished by the 87-base-pair reads and were therefore excluded. The study listed 150 to 200 TCR beta chains as associated with cytomegalovirus. The presence/absence analyses assumed that sequencing depth was roughly uniform across donors, and that assumption may not be true. A group of highly shared sequence variants was considered likely to be a technical artifact of the sequencing pipeline. This cohort had only TCR beta chains sequenced, and the lack of alpha or paired-chain data limited which features could be detected. A later analysis found that HLA-associated TCR beta chains were more clonally expanded and had lower generation probabilities than equally common non-associated chains. In a later analysis, the rate of TCR association differed among HLA loci, with DRB1 alleles having the most associated TCRs and HLA-C alleles having the fewest. In vitro tests confirmed that a few of the cytomegalovirus-associated TCR beta chains recognize cytomegalovirus antigens. Because HLA typing was unavailable for some donors at each locus, only the typed subset was used in association tests. The authors suggested that the approach could potentially be generalized to other disease states and immunological phenotypes. For the cohort, immune exposure information was limited to CMV serostatus. When HLA alleles, especially DR and DQ, strongly co-occurred, attributing TCR associations to individual alleles was difficult. A later genetic analysis reported fewer N-insertions in productive TCRs among donors in an Asian-associated ancestry cluster than the approximately 700-donor mean. In both the original and validation cohorts, the classifier was reported to diagnose cytomegalovirus status with high specificity and sensitivity. The earlier analysis of 587 of the donors excluded fewer than 20 rarely observed V segments, including chromosome 9 orphons, because counts were too low. Across donors, most TCR sequences were observed very rarely, whereas some public TCRs were present in many individuals. A later genetic analysis associated a missense DCLRE1C variant with V-gene and J-gene trimming of TCR beta chains, and an independent cohort replicated the association.

Libraries were constructed by the immunoSEQ multiplex PCR assay. A mixture of 60 forward primers for TCR Vbeta segments and 13 reverse primers for TCR Jbeta segments was used in the multiplex PCR. The CDR3 region of rearranged TCR beta genes was amplified from genomic DNA by a multiplex PCR assay. The Illumina HiSeq System was used to sequence the amplified TCR beta libraries as 87-base-pair reads. On the authors' methods: A later analysis tallied 75 million to 95 million unique TCR beta chains across the 610 or so repertoires, and approximately 12 million of those chains were shared by two or more donors. Raw reads were error-corrected and collapsed into unique sequences by a nearest-neighbor algorithm in which closely related sequences were merged to remove PCR and sequencing errors. Alignment of CDR3 sequences to IMGT reference sequences was used to assign V, D and J gene segments. For a sequence to be retained, at least a six-nucleotide match to both a V gene segment and a J gene segment was required. A rearrangement counted as productive if the CDR3 had no stop codons and remained in frame with V and J, and every other rearrangement counted as non-productive. CDR3 was defined according to IMGT convention as the region running from the second conserved V-encoded cysteine to the conserved J-encoded phenylalanine. Sequences without an unambiguous match to a single V gene segment were excluded from the earlier analysis of approximately 560 of the donors. An earlier analysis of fewer than 650 of the donors classified V segments as functional when productive rearrangements were above 56.7% and as segregating when the standard deviation between donors was above 5%. A statistical classification framework was developed to diagnose cytomegalovirus status using the catalog of TCR beta chain sequences. V and J gene assignment, in a later analysis, came from comparing TCR nucleotide sequences with IMGT/GENE-DB human TR gene sequences. The TCRdist pipeline was used in a later analysis to assign CDR3 sequences and most-parsimonious VDJ recombination scenarios. In a later analysis, each TCR beta chain was defined by its CDR3 amino acid sequence together with its V-gene family, and reads lacking a unique V-gene family were excluded. To address suspected cross-contamination and a sequencing artifact, a later analysis removed approximately 600 highly shared, low-generation-probability nucleotide sequences. A later analysis calculated a clonal expansion index for each public chain from normalized within-repertoire ranks of inferred template counts. In a later analysis, generation probabilities were computed with a VDJ recombination model fitted to out-of-frame rearrangements, and the resulting probabilities were checked against IGoR. A later analysis scored TCR-TCR, TCR-HLA and TCR-CMV co-occurrence with hypergeometric tests, applying a repertoire-size bias correction to TCR pairs. False discovery rates were estimated in a later analysis by permuting HLA or CMV assignments 20 times. A later analysis grouped co-occurring TCRs with DBSCAN, adding TCRdist sequence similarity when clustering within HLA-allele-positive subsets. Co-occurrence clustering excluded repertoires with fewer than 30,000 or more than 120,000 public chains, plus five with anomalous nucleotide sharing. The clones in this table, taken by TCRdb from immuneACCESS, are in-frame only. Not every clone is retained; where verified, under half of the shortfall comes from an unresolved V gene, and the cause of the rest is unknown. V and J calls and clone size are copied from that table; D and trimming were computed from the DNA. This sample lists roughly 150,000 clones; 75% to 90% were detected once. 2% to 2.5% of the sample comes from the top ten.

The CDR3 has 14 amino acids, counting the end cysteine and phenylalanine. This entry keeps only the CDR3 DNA: 42 bases, framed from base 1. V is reduced by 3 bases and J by 13 bases, leaving a spacing of 18 bases between them. CDR1 SGHDN and CDR2 FVKESK were looked up in the germline V gene. The source material was PBMCs. The sequence was collected from a male donor in good health and CMV-seronegative. This receptor chain uses TRBV14 and TRBJ2-2, and the D gene may be TRBD2, 6 bases matching. Read as DNA, the sequence is TGTGCCAGCAGCCAGGGATTGACTAGGCAGGGGCTGTTTTTT. Its protein is CASSQGLTRQGLFF. Beyond the CDR3, the reference TRBV14 and TRBJ2-2 genes provide the residues; the full variable domain reads: EAGVTQFPSHSVIEKGQTVTLRCDPISGHDNLYWYRRVMGKEIKFLLHFVKESKQDESGMPNNRFLAERTGGTYSTLKVQPAELEDSGVYFCASSQGLTRQGLFFGEGSRLTVL.